The 8 T cell receptor beta chains below all came from one sample that was sequenced in a study of T cells in Graves' hyperthyroidism and ophthalmopathy. Amplified TCR beta CDR3 regions came from RNA transcripts. When the TCR CDR3 underwent first-round RT-PCR, the HTBI primer set was used. TCRdb fed the multiplex PCR reads into MiXCR, producing one record per CDR3 protein. The sample includes 550,000 to 800,000 distinct CDR3 sequences, about 17% of them seen just once. Input material: blood. The source is a man aged 18 to 30 with Graves' hyperthyroidism.

This clonotype has ten or more counts. The genes are TRBV20-1 and TRBJ2-5, with a weak D call TRBD2 (5 bases). The CDR3 loop spans 14 amino acids. Germline assignment: CDR1 DFQATT and CDR2 SNEGSKA (reference sequence). V lost 3 bases, J lost 1 base, and 12 bases lay in between. DNA for the CDR3: TGCAGTGCTAGTCGCCGGGGAGCCCAAGAGACCCAGTACTTC. It encodes CSASRRGAQETQYF.

V usage is TRBV5-1 and J usage is TRBJ2-1, with 12 positions matching TRBD2. V lost 4 bases to trimming and J lost 7 bases; unmatched junction nucleotides: 18. The germline gives CDR1 SGHRS, CDR2 YFSETQ. This CDR3 region has 19 residues. The CDR3 protein is CASSPTGTSGFGLGNEQFF. In DNA form, the CDR3 reads TGCGCCAGCAGCCCGACCGGGACTAGCGGGTTTGGCCTAGGGAATGAGCAGTTCTTC.

The CDR3 coding sequence is TGTGCCAGCTCACCAAGGACCCCCCTTCGTGGCTACACCTTC. Protein sequence: CASSPRTPLRGYTF. This sequence joins TRBV18 and TRBJ1-2; D call uncertain. Per the germline V gene, CDR1 is KGHSH and CDR2 is LQKENI. Trimming took 2 bases from V and 7 from J, leaving 14 bases between them. The CDR3 sequence is 14 residues long.

This clonotype was observed a few times. This chain uses TRBV9 with TRBJ2-2; D perhaps matches TRBD2 (6 bases). The CDR3 contains 17 residues. Trimming stripped 0 bases from V and 2 bases from J, with 14 bases between. Germline CDR1 reads SGDLS; CDR2 reads YYNGEE. CDR3 DNA sequence: TGTGCCAGCAGCGTAGCTCCGGGACTGGTAAACACCGGGGAGCTGTTTTTT. Residues: CASSVAPGLVNTGELFF.

This clonotype occurred a few times. This rearrangement joins TRBV28 to TRBJ2-6; tentative D call: TRBD1 (6 bases). Germline loops: CDR1 MDHEN, CDR2 SYDVKM. The V end lost 6 bases, the J end lost 2 bases, and 8 bases lay between the germline ends. There are 14 residues in the CDR3. CDR3 DNA sequence: TGTGCCAGCAGCTACAGGGCTGGGGCCAACGTCCTGACTTTC. Amino acid sequence: CASSYRAGANVLTF.

This sequence joins TRBV7-9 and TRBJ2-1; 10 bases fit TRBD1. CDR3 length: 14 residues. V shed 8 bases, J shed 4 bases, and the junction held 5 bases outside the gene matches. Germline V gene data show CDR1 as SEHNR and CDR2 as FQNEAQ (reference sequence). The CDR3 region has the DNA TGTGCCAGCGAACCGGGACAGGGGTACAATGAGCAGTTCTTC. This encodes CASEPGQGYNEQFF.

The chain carries TRBV7-2 and TRBJ1-1; D might be TRBD1 (5 bases). V was clipped by 7 bases and J by 0 bases, with 15 bases between them. The CDR3 contains 15 residues. Per germline, CDR1 SGHTA and CDR2 FQGNSA. CDR3 residues: CASILRQGMNTEAFF. CDR3 DNA: TGTGCCAGCATCCTACGGCAGGGTATGAACACTGAAGCTTTCTTT.

This clonotype has only a few counts. CDR3 DNA sequence: TGTGCCAGCAGCCACCGGGGACAGAGAGCCTACGAGCAGTACTTC. Its protein is CASSHRGQRAYEQYF. The J gene is TRBJ2-7, the V gene TRBV14, with 7 bases that match TRBD1. CDR3 length: 15 amino acids. V shed 3 bases and J 2 bases; nucleotides not matched to a gene: 7. Germline V gene sequence: CDR1 SGHDN, CDR2 FVKESK.